These T cell receptor beta chains were read from a single sample in a study of blood T cell repertoires in COVID-19. The protocol was immunoSEQ multiplex PCR, while the TCRdb copy is restricted to in-frame clones and leaves out a portion. The sample shows about 250,000 clones, approximately 85% of them seen only once. What was sequenced was PBMCs or T cells enriched from blood (not recorded which). These receptors originate from a woman aged 45-60 years with acute COVID-19. Both conserved end residues are part of each CDR3. The order of the fields is D gene, J gene, V gene, clone size, CDR3 protein, CDR3 DNA. D genes are given only for firm matches. Size values are once, few and many counts, or a class for expanded clones, and some rows have none.

D gene: -; J gene: TRBJ1-1; V gene: TRBV18; clone size: -; CDR3 protein: CASSPRGLSTEAFF; CDR3 DNA: TGTGCCAGCTCACCGAGGGGGTTAAGCACTGAAGCTTTCTTT
D gene: -; J gene: TRBJ1-4; V gene: TRBV18; clone size: -; CDR3 protein: CASSPPSGGLKEKLFF; CDR3 DNA: TGTGCCAGCTCACCACCATCCGGGGGACTGAAGGAAAAACTGTTTTTT
D gene: -; J gene: TRBJ2-4; V gene: TRBV7-2; clone size: few; CDR3 protein: CASSLERGAKNIQYF; CDR3 DNA: TGTGCCAGCAGCTTAGAAAGGGGTGCCAAAAACATTCAGTACTTC
D gene: -; J gene: TRBJ2-3; V gene: TRBV27; clone size: -; CDR3 protein: CASSLKGSGLRYF; CDR3 DNA: TGTGCCAGCAGTTTGAAGGGTAGCGGCCTCAGGTATTTT
D gene: TRBD2; J gene: TRBJ2-3; V gene: TRBV7-2; clone size: -; CDR3 protein: CASSFLRGGTDTQYF; CDR3 DNA: TGTGCCAGCAGCTTTTTACGGGGGGGGACAGATACGCAGTATTTT
D gene: -; J gene: TRBJ2-3; V gene: TRBV12-3/TRBV12-4; clone size: -; CDR3 protein: CASSLGGEDTQYF; CDR3 DNA: TGTGCCAGCAGTTTAGGTGGTGAGGATACGCAGTATTTT
D gene: -; J gene: TRBJ2-3; V gene: TRBV2; clone size: once; CDR3 protein: CASSGNRPATDTQYF; CDR3 DNA: TGTGCCAGCAGTGGAAACAGGCCGGCAACAGATACGCAGTATTTT
D gene: TRBD1; J gene: TRBJ1-2; V gene: TRBV3-1/TRBV3-2; clone size: -; CDR3 protein: CASSQPGTGIGYTF; CDR3 DNA: TGTGCCAGCAGCCAACCCGGGACAGGAATTGGCTACACCTTC
D gene: -; J gene: TRBJ1-3; V gene: TRBV30; clone size: -; CDR3 protein: CAWSGTENTIYF; CDR3 DNA: TGTGCCTGGAGTGGGACAGAAAACACCATATATTTT
D gene: TRBD2; J gene: TRBJ2-3; V gene: TRBV10-1; clone size: few; CDR3 protein: CASSDPTSGVDTQYF; CDR3 DNA: TGCGCCAGCAGTGACCCGACTAGCGGCGTAGATACGCAGTATTTT
D gene: TRBD1; J gene: TRBJ2-7; V gene: TRBV7-3; clone size: -; CDR3 protein: CASSLSGTAKEQYF; CDR3 DNA: TGTGCCAGCAGCTTAAGTGGGACAGCAAAAGAGCAGTACTTC
D gene: TRBD1; J gene: TRBJ1-5; V gene: TRBV7-2; clone size: -; CDR3 protein: CASSLDRGPRNQPQHF; CDR3 DNA: TGTGCCAGCAGCTTGGACAGGGGGCCTAGGAATCAGCCCCAGCATTTT
D gene: -; J gene: TRBJ2-3; V gene: TRBV5-1; clone size: once; CDR3 protein: CASSSSTDTQYF; CDR3 DNA: TGCGCCAGCAGCTCCTCCACAGATACGCAGTATTTT
D gene: TRBD1; J gene: TRBJ1-2; V gene: TRBV6-5; clone size: -; CDR3 protein: CASSSGGRSYGYTF; CDR3 DNA: TGTGCCAGCAGTTCAGGGGGAAGGTCCTATGGCTACACCTTC
D gene: TRBD1; J gene: TRBJ2-5; V gene: TRBV5-1; clone size: -; CDR3 protein: CASKISGGQETQYF; CDR3 DNA: TGCGCCAGCAAAATTTCAGGGGGTCAAGAGACCCAGTACTTC
D gene: TRBD2; J gene: TRBJ2-5; V gene: TRBV7-9; clone size: few; CDR3 protein: CASSLSSGGARETQYF; CDR3 DNA: TGTGCCAGCAGCCTGAGTAGCGGGGGGGCCCGGGAGACCCAGTACTTC
D gene: -; J gene: TRBJ2-3; V gene: TRBV5-6; clone size: -; CDR3 protein: CASSNRDFSDTQYF; CDR3 DNA: TGTGCCAGCAGCAATAGGGACTTCTCAGATACGCAGTATTTT
D gene: TRBD1; J gene: TRBJ1-5; V gene: TRBV27; clone size: -; CDR3 protein: CASSQGAGSNQPQHF; CDR3 DNA: TGTGCCAGCAGCCAGGGGGCAGGGAGCAATCAGCCCCAGCATTTT
D gene: -; J gene: TRBJ2-1; V gene: TRBV29-1; clone size: -; CDR3 protein: CSVGLYVYNEQFF; CDR3 DNA: TGCAGCGTTGGTCTCTATGTATACAATGAGCAGTTCTTC
D gene: -; J gene: TRBJ1-1; V gene: TRBV4-3; clone size: -; CDR3 protein: CASSQGLDNLADTEAFF; CDR3 DNA: TGCGCCAGCAGCCAAGGACTGGACAATTTGGCTGACACTGAAGCTTTCTTT
D gene: -; J gene: TRBJ1-1; V gene: TRBV7-8; clone size: -; CDR3 protein: CASSLSGGGTEAFF; CDR3 DNA: TGTGCCAGCAGCTTGAGCGGAGGAGGCACTGAAGCTTTCTTT
D gene: -; J gene: TRBJ2-5; V gene: TRBV3-1/TRBV3-2; clone size: -; CDR3 protein: CASSQVLVGGETQYF; CDR3 DNA: TGTGCCAGCAGCCAAGTTCTGGTGGGGGGTGAGACCCAGTACTTC
D gene: TRBD1; J gene: TRBJ2-3; V gene: TRBV9; clone size: -; CDR3 protein: CASSPRTGGEADTQYF; CDR3 DNA: TGTGCCAGCAGCCCTCGGACAGGGGGCGAGGCAGATACGCAGTATTTT
D gene: TRBD1; J gene: TRBJ1-5; V gene: TRBV30; clone size: once; CDR3 protein: CAWSTGDRGRNQPQHF; CDR3 DNA: TGTGCCTGGAGTACCGGGGACAGGGGGCGCAATCAGCCCCAGCATTTT
D gene: TRBD1; J gene: TRBJ1-2; V gene: TRBV3-1/TRBV3-2; clone size: -; CDR3 protein: CASSQGPLRQGYGYTF; CDR3 DNA: TGTGCCAGCAGCCAAGGTCCGTTGAGACAGGGATATGGCTACACCTTC
D gene: -; J gene: TRBJ2-7; V gene: TRBV6-5; clone size: -; CDR3 protein: CASTADYSYEQYF; CDR3 DNA: TGTGCCAGCACAGCGGACTATAGCTACGAGCAGTACTTC
D gene: -; J gene: TRBJ1-2; V gene: TRBV21-1; clone size: -; CDR3 protein: CASRYSGYGYTF; CDR3 DNA: TGTGCCAGCAGGTACAGTGGCTATGGCTACACCTTC
D gene: -; J gene: TRBJ1-1; V gene: TRBV7-2; clone size: -; CDR3 protein: CASSLQENTEAFF; CDR3 DNA: TGTGCCAGCAGTCTTCAGGAGAACACTGAAGCTTTCTTT
D gene: TRBD2; J gene: TRBJ2-1; V gene: TRBV30; clone size: -; CDR3 protein: CAWRRTSGGTYEQFF; CDR3 DNA: TGTGCCTGGAGGCGGACTAGCGGGGGTACCTATGAGCAGTTCTTC
D gene: TRBD2; J gene: TRBJ2-3; V gene: TRBV4-3; clone size: few; CDR3 protein: CASSLSGGGRTDTQYF; CDR3 DNA: TGCGCCAGCAGCCTGAGCGGGGGGGGCCGCACAGATACGCAGTATTTT
D gene: -; J gene: TRBJ1-1; V gene: TRBV2; clone size: -; CDR3 protein: CASSLPRGGTEAFF; CDR3 DNA: TGTGCCAGCAGCTTACCGAGGGGGGGCACTGAAGCTTTCTTT
D gene: -; J gene: TRBJ2-3; V gene: TRBV14; clone size: -; CDR3 protein: CASRRNRDTGTDTQYF; CDR3 DNA: TGTGCCAGCAGGCGGAACCGGGACACCGGCACAGATACGCAGTATTTT